The 2 T cell receptor beta chains reported below all come from one sample, sequenced in a study of blood T cells in healthy people across ages. The authors ran a second PCR of about 6 to 12 cycles using a sample-barcoded 5' primer and a J-beta primer mix. Using its own MiXCR run on the 5' RACE reads, TCRdb lists one record per CDR3 protein. The table lists roughly 1,300,000 distinct CDR3 sequences, approximately 63% of them singletons. Source material: blood. The receptors shown here come from a young man in good health.

The gene calls are TRBV20-1 and TRBJ2-4, with D hard to call. Judging by the DNA end, TRBJ2-5 fits better; the J call may be wrong. Germline CDR1 DFQATT, CDR2 SNEGSKA (reference sequence). The CDR3 runs 13 residues. This CDR3 is CSAEPFSLETQYF. The CDR3 DNA follows: TGCAGTGCGGAGCCCTTTTCGCTGGAGACCCAGTACTTC.

V gene TRBV6-1 combines with J gene TRBJ2-1; D is perhaps TRBD1 (5 bases). Germline values: CDR1 MNHNS, CDR2 SASEGT. Trimming took off 10 bases at V and 6 bases at J, with 16 bases between the two ends. This CDR3 contains 13 residues. CDR3 DNA sequence: TGTGCCATAGGCCAGGGAATTGGCAATGAGCAGTTCTTC. This codes for CAIGQGIGNEQFF.